What follows are 9 T cell receptor beta chains derived from one specimen sequenced in a study of brain T cells in children with intractable seizures. Regarding time point: blood from clinic visit 5 months post-surgery; TSC patient then seizure free. Assay used: immunoSEQ multiplex PCR; TCRdb lists only in-frame clones, some missing. The table shows about 340,000 clones, with roughly 92% occurring only once. The material sequenced was peripheral blood, taken more than 4 months after surgery. The receptor set was obtained from a boy under two years old with tuberous sclerosis and intractable seizures.

The chain is built from TRBV2 and TRBJ2-5; D unclear. Germline assignment: CDR1 SNHLY and CDR2 FYNNEI. Trimming shortened V by 6 bases and J by 6 bases, and 11 bases separated the two germline ends. The length of the CDR3 is 12 residues. CDR3 sequence reads: CASSWNAKTQYF. CDR3 coding DNA: TGTGCCAGCAGCTGGAACGCTAAGACCCAGTACTTC.

This chain links TRBV9 with TRBJ2-3, with 7 nucleotides matching TRBD1. V lost 0 bases, J lost 0 bases, and 4 bases stayed unmatched. The CDR3 loop spans 16 amino acids. Germline V CDR1 and CDR2: SGDLS, YYNGEE. The CDR3 here is CASSVEGTDSTDTQYF. The CDR3 coding sequence is TGTGCCAGCAGCGTAGAGGGGACAGATAGCACAGATACGCAGTATTTT.

The gene calls are TRBV25-1 and TRBJ1-1, with a weak D call TRBD1 (5 bases). This CDR3 is 13 amino acids long. Germline values: CDR1 MGHDK, CDR2 SYGVNS. The ends were cut back, 3 bases at V and 2 bases at J, with 7 bases in the middle. The DNA of the CDR3 is TGTGCCAGCAGTGAGCAGGGCAACACTGAAGCTTTCTTT. Amino acids: CASSEQGNTEAFF.

The chain uses TRBV28 and TRBJ1-1; 9 bases fit TRBD1. Per germline, CDR1 MDHEN and CDR2 SYDVKM. V was clipped by 8 bases and J by 0 bases; unmatched bases: 19. CDR3 length: 19 amino acids. The CDR3 here is CASPPPGQGPRTLNTEAFF. The CDR3 DNA sequence: TGTGCCAGCCCCCCCCCGGGACAGGGCCCTCGGACCTTGAACACTGAAGCTTTCTTT.

V and J are TRBV2 and TRBJ2-1; 11 nucleotides line up with TRBD2. V gave up 5 bases and J gave up 10 bases; unmatched junction bases: 10. The CDR3 consists of 15 residues. The V gene's germline CDR1 is SNHLY and CDR2 FYNNEI. The CDR3 coding sequence is TGTGCCAGCAGTCCCGGGACTAGCGGCCTTCCGGAGCAGTTCTTC. It yields the protein CASSPGTSGLPEQFF.

This clone was seen a single time. V gene TRBV6-6 combines with J gene TRBJ1-4; D remains unclear. V shed 0 bases and J shed 8 bases, with 4 bases lying between them. This CDR3 comprises 12 residues. Per the germline V gene, CDR1 is MNHNY and CDR2 is SVGAGI (reference sequence). CDR3 loop: CASSYSVEKLFF. CDR3 in DNA: TGTGCCAGCAGTTACTCGGTAGAAAAACTGTTTTTT.

The sample holds a few counts of this clone. The chain links TRBV7-6 to TRBJ2-7; possibly TRBD1 for D (6 bases). Trimming left V 2 bases short and J 4 bases short, with 6 bases between. Germline assignment: CDR1 SGHVS and CDR2 FNYEAQ. This CDR3 is 12 amino acids long. CDR3 sequence: CASSLQGYEQYF. The CDR3 region has the DNA TGTGCCAGCAGCTTACAGGGGTACGAGCAGTACTTC.

The CDR3 region has the DNA TGTGCCAGCAGTTCTACGCTAGCGGGTGATGTGGTAGAGACCCAGTACTTC. Protein sequence: CASSSTLAGDVVETQYF. The gene calls are TRBV5-6 and TRBJ2-5; TRBD2 matches 8 bases. The CDR3 has 17 amino acids. The trim removed 5 bases at V and 4 bases at J, leaving 16 bases unmatched. The germline V gene has CDR1 SGHDT and CDR2 YYEEEE. Full variable domain (remainder filled in from reference TRBV5-6 and TRBJ2-5): DAGVTQSPTHLIKTRGQQVTLRCSPKSGHDTVSWYQQALGQGPQFIFQYYEEEERQRGNFPDRFSGHQFPNYSSELNVNALLLGDSALYLCASSSTLAGDVVETQYFGPGTRLLVL.

This CDR3 is CASSFSGRVTGELFF. CDR3 nucleotide sequence: TGTGCCAGCAGCTTTTCCGGGAGGGTCACCGGGGAGCTGTTTTTT. The chain carries TRBV7-3 and TRBJ2-2; 8 nucleotides agree with TRBD2. The germline CDR1 and CDR2 sequences are SGHTA and FQGTGA. CDR3 length equals 15 residues. After removal of 3 bases from V and 4 bases from J, the junction contained 4 bases not matched to a gene.